This T cell receptor beta chain was profiled in a study of blood T cell repertoires in COVID-19. At the level of the study: Sites across the United States, Italy and Spain contributed samples from acute and convalescent COVID-19.

V was shortened by 7 bases and J by 4 bases, with 16 bases between the two germline ends. The CDR3 is made up of 14 amino acids. Germline V gives CDR1 MDHEN, CDR2 SYDVKM. Produced via immunoSEQ multiplex PCR; TCRdb's table is partial and in-frame only. The sample shows 200,000 to 300,000 clones, around 85% of them seen only once. Specimen: peripheral blood. The chain links TRBV28 to TRBJ1-1; a weak D match, TRBD1 (5 bases). This clonotype originated in an older woman with active or convalescent COVID-19. The CDR3 loop is CASIESRAVTEAFF. The CDR3 DNA sequence: TGTGCCAGCATTGAAAGCAGGGCCGTCACTGAAGCTTTCTTT.